This note documents a single T cell receptor (beta chain) sequence. The antigen is unknown. The data were obtained in a study of beta chain features in type 1 diabetes. The single heparinised draw taken from each donor contained 90 to 150 mL of blood on average. Expressed TCRB transcripts got sequenced, as all isolated RNA was reverse transcribed. Sequenced by immunoSEQ multiplex PCR; TCRdb stores in-frame clones only, minus some. This sample carries a few hundred thousand clones, approximately 15% of them seen once, and the ten largest clones take roughly 0.019%. Findings and caveats of the study: Patients with Type 1 diabetes showed moderately but significantly shorter TCRB CDR3s in all four CD4+ subsets. It was among patients, rather than healthy donors, that naive, central memory and Treg TCRB repertoires appeared more similar. Patients and controls would share equally any PCR tilt toward shorter templates.

The CDR3 covers 15 residues. Germline CDR1 and CDR2: MGHDK and SYGVNS. Trimming cost V 2 bases and J 7 bases; bases outside gene matches: 4. The chain carries TRBV25-1 and TRBJ2-1; the match to TRBD1 covers 11 bases. The sequence derives from a man aged 30 to 39 with type 1 diabetes. The source material was naive CD4+ T cells from blood. CDR3 nucleotide sequence: TGTGCCAGCAGTGAAGGACAGGGGGCGGGGAATGAGCAGTTCTTC. This encodes CASSEGQGAGNEQFF.